The 29 T cell receptor beta chains listed next were all sequenced from one sample in a study of T cell responses to AZD1222 COVID-19 vaccine. Repertoires were generated with immunoSEQ multiplex PCR, while TCRdb's copy carries only in-frame clones and drops some. The repertoire consists of more than 120,000 clones, with 92% occurring once and the leading ten covering 9% to 9.5%. Sample: peripheral blood, taken 28 days after the second AZD1222 dose. The source is an adult who received the AZD1222 COVID-19 vaccine.

The chain joins TRBV5-4 to TRBJ1-1, with a tentative D call TRBD1 (6 bases). CDR3 length: 16 amino acids. Trimming shortened V by 0 bases and J by 0 bases, and 12 bases separated the two germline ends. In germline, CDR1 is SGHNT, CDR2 YYREEE (reference sequence). The CDR3 nucleotides are TGTGCCAGCAGCTTGGGGCGGGGGGCAATGAACACTGAAGCTTTCTTT. Protein: CASSLGRGAMNTEAFF.

J is TRBJ2-1 and V is TRBV19; D is perhaps TRBD1 or TRBD2 (7 bases each). Germline CDR1 is LNHDA and CDR2 is SQIVND (reference sequence). The CDR3 sequence is 15 residues long. Trimming removed 6 bases at V and 4 bases at J, with 16 bases between. The CDR3 region is CASRPRGGVYNEQFF. The DNA of the CDR3 is TGTGCCAGTAGGCCCAGGGGGGGGGTTTACAATGAGCAGTTCTTC. Drawing the rest from reference TRBV19 and TRBJ2-1, the complete variable domain is DGGITQSPKYLFRKEGQNVTLSCEQNLNHDAMYWYRQDPGQGLRLIYYSQIVNDFQKGDIAEGYSVSREKKESFPLTVTSAQKNPTAFYLCASRPRGGVYNEQFFGPGTRLTVL.

The chain uses TRBV28 and TRBJ1-6; D is uncertain. In germline, CDR1 is MDHEN, CDR2 SYDVKM. The CDR3 loop spans 15 amino acids. Trimming left V 2 bases short and J 7 bases short, with 12 bases between. The chain's CDR3 is CASSLPTLKNSPLHF. Written as DNA, the CDR3 is TGTGCCAGCAGTTTACCCACCCTTAAGAATTCACCCCTCCACTTT.

The chain combines TRBV15 with TRBJ1-6; tentatively, D is TRBD1 (5 bases). The CDR3 runs 12 residues. Trimming removed 4 bases at V and 8 bases at J, with 6 bases between. CDR1 is LNHNV, CDR2 YYDKDF, per germline (reference sequence). The CDR3: CATSKGDSPLHF. The DNA for the CDR3 is TGTGCCACCAGCAAAGGGGATTCACCCCTCCACTTT.

The genes are TRBV4-1 and TRBJ2-1; the match to TRBD2 covers 11 bases. There are 16 residues in the CDR3. V trimming: 4 bases; J trimming: 4 bases; junction bases outside the gene matches: 6. Germline V gene data show CDR1 as MGHRA and CDR2 as YSYEKL. CDR3 bases: TGCGCCAGCAGCCCCCCGGCTAGCGGGAGGTACAATGAGCAGTTCTTC. This encodes CASSPPASGRYNEQFF.

J is TRBJ2-5 and V is TRBV3-1 (or the pseudogene TRBV3-2), with unresolved D. The germline V gene encodes CDR1 LGHDT and CDR2 YNNKEL (reference sequence). V was pared by 4 bases and J by 6 bases, with 9 bases between. The CDR3 contains 12 residues. In nucleotides, the CDR3 is TGTGCCAGCAGCCCGAGTGGGAAGACCCAGTACTTC. Protein product: CASSPSGKTQYF.

The chain is built from TRBV19 and TRBJ2-1; 10 bases line up with TRBD2. The CDR3 runs to 16 residues. The V gene end was trimmed by 5 bases and the J gene end by 2 bases; junction bases not matched to a gene: 6. Germline CDR1 reads LNHDA; CDR2 reads SQIVND (reference sequence). CDR3 bases: TGTGCCAGTAGTGGCTGGAGCGGGGGGGCCTACAATGAGCAGTTCTTC. This codes for CASSGWSGGAYNEQFF.

The gene calls are TRBV29-1 and TRBJ1-3; 9 bases are shared with TRBD1. Germline values: CDR1 SQVTM, CDR2 ANQGSEA. This CDR3 spans 13 amino acids. V shed 3 bases and J 7 bases; nucleotides not matched to a gene: 4. As DNA, the CDR3 is TGCAGCGTTGAGGGGACAGGGTGGAACACCATATATTTT. This sequence encodes CSVEGTGWNTIYF.

V and J are TRBV5-4 and TRBJ1-1; no definite D call. The CDR3 length is 15 residues. Looked up from germline, CDR1 is SGHNT and CDR2 is YYREEE (reference sequence). V dropped 4 bases and J dropped 0 bases, with 13 bases sitting between them. CDR3: CASSPSQRVNTEAFF. CDR3 nucleotide sequence: TGTGCCAGCAGCCCCTCCCAGAGAGTGAACACTGAAGCTTTCTTT.

The J gene is TRBJ1-2, the V gene TRBV27, with a tentative D call TRBD1 (5 bases). The CDR3 totals 12 residues. V lost 6 bases and J lost 4, with 9 bases in between. Looked up from germline, CDR1 is MNHEY and CDR2 is SMNVEV (reference sequence). The chain's CDR3 is CASSGQGYGYTF. The CDR3 DNA sequence: TGTGCCAGCAGCGGACAAGGCTATGGCTACACCTTC.

CDR3 in amino acids: CASSHGDREGQPQHF. CDR3 DNA: TGTGCCAGCAGCCATGGCGACAGGGAGGGTCAGCCCCAGCATTTT. The chain couples TRBV3-1 (or the pseudogene TRBV3-2) to TRBJ1-5, with TRBD1 matching over 7 bases. The J segment lost 6 bases and the V segment lost 3 bases, leaving 8 bases of the junction unmatched. Germline V gene data show CDR1 as LGHDT and CDR2 as YNNKEL (reference sequence). The length of the CDR3 is 15 residues.

The J gene is TRBJ2-5, the V gene TRBV13, with D perhaps matching TRBD2 (6 bases). Trimming removed 3 bases at V and 5 bases at J, with 13 bases between. Germline loops: CDR1 PRHDT, CDR2 FYEKMQ (reference sequence). The length of the CDR3 is 14 residues. The CDR3 DNA reads TGTGCCAGCAGCTTGGGCGGGATAGGCGAGACCCAGTACTTC. Encoded protein: CASSLGGIGETQYF.

On this clone: The identical CDR3 is also encoded by other nucleotide sequences in the sample. This chain connects TRBV27 to TRBJ1-5; 8 nucleotides align to TRBD1. With V trimmed by 3 bases and J by 2 bases, 0 bases remained unmatched. The CDR3 loop spans 14 amino acids. Germline assignment: CDR1 MNHEY and CDR2 SMNVEV (reference sequence). The CDR3 sequence is CASSLTGGNQPQHF. The DNA for the CDR3 is TGTGCCAGCAGTTTGACAGGGGGCAATCAGCCCCAGCATTTT.

This chain uses TRBV5-8 with TRBJ1-1; D is undetermined. The CDR3 spans 13 residues. The germline V and J ends were trimmed by 3 bases and 7 bases, with 13 bases remaining between them. Germline-derived CDR1 and CDR2 are SGHTS and YDEGEE. CDR3 region: CASSYDFWGEAFF. In nucleotides, the CDR3 is TGTGCCAGCAGCTACGACTTTTGGGGTGAAGCTTTCTTT.

The chain joins TRBV9 to TRBJ1-2; D is possibly TRBD1 (6 bases). Per the germline V gene, CDR1 is SGDLS and CDR2 is YYNGEE. The CDR3 extends over 15 amino acids. The germline V and J ends were trimmed by 0 bases and 5 bases, with 14 bases remaining between them. DNA for the CDR3: TGTGCCAGCAGCGTAGCCTTAGGACAGCCGTATGGCTACACCTTC. Translated, it gives CASSVALGQPYGYTF.

This clone was observed a single time. The rearrangement links TRBV19 to TRBJ2-1; 8 bases are a match to TRBD1. V shed 6 bases, J shed 5 bases, and the junction held 12 bases outside the gene matches. The CDR3 extends over 16 amino acids. The germline CDR1 and CDR2 sequences are LNHDA and SQIVND (reference sequence). The CDR3 reads CASSMEQGVGDNEQFF. In DNA, the CDR3 is TGTGCCAGTAGCATGGAACAGGGGGTTGGGGACAATGAGCAGTTCTTC.

In the case of this clone: The same CDR3 is also encoded by other DNA sequences in this sample. V gene TRBV30 combines with J gene TRBJ2-5; possibly TRBD1 or TRBD2 for D (6 bases each). Looked up from germline, CDR1 is GTSNPN and CDR2 is SVGIG (reference sequence). V was shortened by 0 bases and J by 5 bases, with 10 bases between the two germline ends. This CDR3 has 13 residues. CDR3 DNA: TGTGCCTGGAGTGTAAGGGGGAGGGAGACCCAGTACTTC. Amino acids: CAWSVRGRETQYF.

The chain uses TRBV28 and TRBJ1-5; D is unresolved. Germline lookup yields CDR1 MDHEN and CDR2 SYDVKM. V was trimmed by 3 bases and J by 4 bases, leaving 7 bases between them. The CDR3 is made up of 13 amino acids. CDR3 sequence reads: CASSFSLNQPQHF. The CDR3 nucleotides are TGTGCCAGCAGTTTCAGCCTTAATCAGCCCCAGCATTTT.

The chain couples TRBV7-2 to TRBJ2-7; TRBD2 aligns across 13 bases. V lost 5 bases and J lost 3; bases outside the gene matches: 7. This CDR3 has 16 residues. Germline V lookup: CDR1 SGHTA, CDR2 FQGNSA. The DNA of the CDR3 is TGTGCCAGCAGCACGGCTGGGACTAGCGGGAACTACGAGCAGTACTTC. Translated, it gives CASSTAGTSGNYEQYF. Full variable domain (rest looked up from reference TRBV7-2 and TRBJ2-7): GAGVSQSPSNKVTEKGKDVELRCDPISGHTALYWYRQSLGQGLEFLIYFQGNSAPDKSGLPSDRFSAERTGGSVSTLTIQRTQQEDSAVYLCASSTAGTSGNYEQYFGPGTRLTVT.

This chain joins TRBV6-5 and TRBJ1-4; D is unclear. Trimming left V 0 bases short and J 0 bases short, with 8 bases between. This CDR3 comprises 16 residues. The germline V gene has CDR1 MNHEY and CDR2 SVGAGI. CDR3 coding DNA: TGTGCCAGCAGTTACTCGGGGATAGCAACTAATGAAAAACTGTTTTTT. This sequence encodes CASSYSGIATNEKLFF.

The chain uses TRBV5-1 and TRBJ2-2, with unresolved D. V was pared by 5 bases and J by 0 bases, with 8 bases between. The length of the CDR3 is 14 residues. The germline gives CDR1 SGHRS, CDR2 YFSETQ. CDR3 nucleotide sequence: TGCGCCAGCAGGGTGCAGGCGAACACCGGGGAGCTGTTTTTT. This sequence encodes CASRVQANTGELFF.

The chain links TRBV18 to TRBJ2-7; 7 bases align to TRBD1. The CDR3 loop spans 13 amino acids. Losses at the gene ends were 5 bases for V and 2 bases for J; bases not matched to a gene: 3. The V gene's germline CDR1 is KGHSH and CDR2 LQKENI. The CDR3 is CASSSDRAYEQYV. CDR3 nucleotides: TGTGCCAGCTCATCTGACAGGGCCTACGAGCAGTACGTC.

This rearrangement joins TRBV18 to TRBJ1-5, with D perhaps TRBD1 (6 bases). This CDR3 has 15 amino acids. The ends were cut back, 1 base at V and 0 bases at J, with 7 bases in the middle. The germline CDR1 and CDR2 sequences are KGHSH and LQKENI. CDR3 nucleotide sequence: TGTGCCAGCTCACCACGGACAGATAGCAATCAGCCCCAGCATTTT. Protein: CASSPRTDSNQPQHF.

Only a few counts were recorded for this clone. This sequence joins TRBV24-1 and TRBJ1-5; D is unresolved. Germline V gene sequence: CDR1 KGHDR, CDR2 SFDVKD. CDR3 length equals 12 residues. Trimming removed 3 bases at V and 9 bases at J, with 8 bases between. The CDR3 spells CATSDGSSPQHF. CDR3 nucleotide sequence: TGTGCCACCAGTGATGGGTCATCGCCCCAGCATTTT.

In its sample, this clone was seen once. J is TRBJ1-1 and V is TRBV19; tentatively, D is TRBD1 (5 bases). CDR3 length equals 14 residues. V was cut by 8 bases and J by 3 bases, with 16 bases left in between. Germline lookup yields CDR1 LNHDA and CDR2 SQIVND (reference sequence). The CDR3 region is CASRDGLGDTEAFF. The CDR3 bases are TGTGCCAGTCGGGACGGCCTGGGCGACACTGAAGCTTTCTTT.

In this sample, this clone turned up a few times. This chain links TRBV19 with TRBJ1-2; possibly TRBD1 for D (5 bases). V shed 8 bases and J shed 7 bases, with 17 bases lying between them. The CDR3 totals 13 residues. Germline V lookup: CDR1 LNHDA, CDR2 SQIVND (reference sequence). Written as DNA, the CDR3 is TGTGCCAGTTGGAAGACAAGGGGAGGTGGCTACACCTTC. Encoded protein: CASWKTRGGGYTF.

The chain employs TRBV28 and TRBJ1-2, with TRBD1 as a possible D gene (5 bases). Germline V CDR1 and CDR2: MDHEN, SYDVKM. V dropped 5 bases and J dropped 4 bases, with 8 bases sitting between them. The CDR3 runs 12 residues. The CDR3, as DNA: TGTGCCAGCAGTGCCCAGGGCTATGGCTACACCTTC. Protein product: CASSAQGYGYTF.

V gene TRBV2 combines with J gene TRBJ1-1; D is undetermined. The germline CDR1 and CDR2 sequences are SNHLY and FYNNEI. The V and J ends lost 0 bases and 11 bases respectively, with 16 bases between them. CDR3 length equals 14 residues. CDR3 protein: CASSEAQDPLRAFF. Here the CDR3 DNA reads TGTGCCAGCAGTGAAGCGCAGGACCCGCTGAGGGCTTTCTTT.

This chain connects TRBV5-6 to TRBJ1-5; D remains ambiguous. Germline lookup yields CDR1 SGHDT and CDR2 YYEEEE. The CDR3 covers 15 residues. V dropped 2 bases and J dropped 6 bases, with 15 bases sitting between them. CDR3 sequence: CASSFLGRESQPQHF. In nucleotides, the CDR3 is TGTGCCAGCAGCTTCCTCGGGCGCGAAAGTCAGCCCCAGCATTTT.